Shown below are 31 T cell receptor beta chains from a single sample sequenced in a study of cytomegalovirus exposure and HLA in healthy donors (dated by TCRdb to the late 2010s). To prepare the library, the immunoSEQ multiplex PCR assay was applied. The multiplex PCR relied on a mix of 60 forward primers for TCR Vbeta segments and 13 reverse primers for TCR Jbeta segments. Imported from immuneACCESS, the table was reduced by TCRdb to in-frame sequences with V and J called. These copies leave out some clones; in studies compared against another copy, an unresolved V gene accounts for under half, and the cause of the remainder is not known. A total of about 130,000 clones appear in this sample, just under 75% of them only once. Around 6.6% of the sample is in the top ten clones. The sequenced material came from PBMCs. All receptors come from a man in his forties in good health and CMV-seropositive.

This clone was observed once. The V gene is TRBV30, the J gene TRBJ1-4; 7 nucleotides align to TRBD1. This CDR3 has 15 residues. The trim removed 2 bases at V and 8 bases at J, leaving 11 bases unmatched. Germline CDR1 and CDR2: GTSNPN and SVGIG (reference sequence). CDR3 loop: CAWSSTRGVEEKLFF. The DNA for the CDR3 is TGTGCCTGGAGTTCAACCAGGGGGGTGGAGGAAAAACTGTTTTTT. Full variable domain (remainder filled in from reference TRBV30 and TRBJ1-4): SQTIHQWPATLVQPVGSPLSLECTVEGTSNPNLYWYRQAAGRGLQLLFYSVGIGQISSEVPQNLSASRPQDRQFILSSKKLLLSDSGFYLCAWSSTRGVEEKLFFGSGTQLSVL.

V and J are TRBV19 and TRBJ1-5; TRBD1 matches at 9 bases. The CDR3 consists of 15 residues. Germline CDR1 is LNHDA and CDR2 is SQIVND (reference sequence). V lost 4 bases to trimming and J lost 5 bases; unmatched junction nucleotides: 6. This CDR3 is CASSRRQGVHQPQHF. Written as DNA, the CDR3 is TGTGCCAGTAGTAGGAGACAGGGGGTGCATCAGCCCCAGCATTTT.

This clone appeared once. The chain couples TRBV11-2 to TRBJ2-7, with a tentative D call TRBD1 (5 bases). CDR1 and CDR2 from the germline V gene are SGHAT and FQNNGV. The CDR3 extends over 14 amino acids. Trimming left V 5 bases short and J 1 base short, with 12 bases between. The CDR3 loop is CASSQMTVSYEQYF. CDR3 coding DNA: TGTGCCAGCAGCCAAATGACAGTGTCCTACGAGCAGTACTTC.

The rearrangement joins TRBV2 to TRBJ1-1, with 9 bases that match TRBD1. This CDR3 has 17 residues. Germline CDR1 reads SNHLY; CDR2 reads FYNNEI. With V trimmed by 6 bases and J by 0 bases, 11 bases remained unmatched. CDR3 region: CASRPGQGRGVNTEAFF. In DNA form, the CDR3 reads TGTGCCAGCAGGCCGGGACAGGGACGCGGGGTGAACACTGAAGCTTTCTTT.

The chain is built from TRBV28 and TRBJ2-1; 8 bases are a match to TRBD2. The CDR3 length is 16 residues. Germline trimming cut 6 bases from V and 1 base from J; bases unmatched to any gene: 8. Per germline, CDR1 MDHEN and CDR2 SYDVKM. The CDR3 region is CASRTSGGESYNEQFF. CDR3 in DNA: TGTGCCAGCAGAACGAGCGGGGGAGAGTCCTACAATGAGCAGTTCTTC.

To note about this clone: The same CDR3 can be traced to other DNA sequences in this sample. The V call is TRBV5-1, the J call TRBJ2-3, with 11 positions matching TRBD2. This CDR3 is 15 amino acids long. The germline V gene has CDR1 SGHRS and CDR2 YFSETQ. V was pared by 4 bases and J by 2 bases, with 3 bases of the junction left unmatched. The CDR3, as DNA: TGCGCCAGCAGCCTGGGACTAGCGGTCACAGATACGCAGTATTTT. It yields the protein CASSLGLAVTDTQYF.

This clone was picked up a small number of times. The V gene is TRBV28, the J gene TRBJ2-3, with D tentatively TRBD1 (6 bases). The CDR3 length is 15 residues. Trimming removed 3 bases at V and 2 bases at J, with 12 bases between. The V gene's germline CDR1 is MDHEN and CDR2 SYDVKM. In DNA, the CDR3 is TGTGCCAGCAGTTTTAATGCAGGGGCCACAGATACGCAGTATTTT. Amino acid sequence: CASSFNAGATDTQYF. Filled out from reference TRBV28 and TRBJ2-3, the complete variable domain reads DVKVTQSSRYLVKRTGEKVFLECVQDMDHENMFWYRQDPGLGLRLIYFSYDVKMKEKGDIPEGYSVSREKKERFSLILESASTNQTSMYLCASSFNAGATDTQYFGPGTRLTVL.

This clone was seen a few times. The rearrangement joins TRBV9 to TRBJ2-1, with 10 bases aligning to TRBD2. The CDR3 runs 15 residues. Germline assignment: CDR1 SGDLS and CDR2 YYNGEE. The trim removed 0 bases at V and 4 bases at J, leaving 1 base unmatched. CDR3 nucleotide sequence: TGTGCCAGCAGCGTAGCTAGCGGGGGATACAATGAGCAGTTCTTC. Translating it yields CASSVASGGYNEQFF.

This clone was observed a handful of times. This rearrangement joins TRBV9 to TRBJ1-2; D is undetermined. The CDR3 spans 14 residues. V was trimmed by 3 bases and J by 8 bases, leaving 17 bases between them. Germline V gene data show CDR1 as SGDLS and CDR2 as YYNGEE. CDR3 DNA sequence: TGTGCCAGCAGCGCAACCGCAGGCCGCGGGGGCTACACCTTC. It translates to CASSATAGRGGYTF.

The chain has TRBV5-1 and TRBJ1-3; 7 positions match TRBD1. The length of the CDR3 is 15 residues. Germline values: CDR1 SGHRS, CDR2 YFSETQ. Losses at the gene ends were 0 bases for V and 4 bases for J; bases not matched to a gene: 4. CDR3 loop: CASSLVQGLGNTIYF. The CDR3 nucleotides are TGCGCCAGCAGCTTGGTACAGGGGCTCGGAAACACCATATATTTT.

This clone has just a few counts. The gene calls are TRBV7-8 and TRBJ1-4, with TRBD1 matching over 8 bases. From germline, CDR1 is SGHVS and CDR2 FQNEAQ. The CDR3 spans 17 residues. J gave up 0 bases and V 4 bases, and 7 bases lay outside the gene matches. CDR3 in amino acids: CASSWTGRPPTNEKLFF. The CDR3 nucleotides read TGTGCCAGCAGCTGGACAGGGAGGCCCCCAACTAATGAAAAACTGTTTTTT.

This clone was counted between two and nine times. The V and J genes are TRBV6-5 and TRBJ2-3; 8 bases map to TRBD2. Trimming took 7 bases from V and 7 from J; bases not matched to a gene: 10. There are 14 residues in the CDR3. Germline loops: CDR1 MNHEY, CDR2 SVGAGI. The chain's CDR3 is CASMGGGIANTQYF. CDR3 nucleotides: TGTGCCAGCATGGGCGGGGGGATCGCAAATACGCAGTATTTT.

The chain joins TRBV15 to TRBJ2-7; D possibly corresponds to TRBD1 (5 bases). Germline loops: CDR1 LNHNV, CDR2 YYDKDF (reference sequence). The CDR3 loop spans 14 amino acids. Trimming removed 0 bases at V and 0 bases at J, with 6 bases between. CDR3 DNA: TGTGCCACCAGCAGAGAGGACATCTCCTACGAGCAGTACTTC. Translation gives CATSREDISYEQYF.

The CDR3 DNA reads TGTGCCAGCAGTGACCCGGCGCGGGGCGCTGAAGCTTTCTTT. Protein product: CASSDPARGAEAFF. The chain employs TRBV2 and TRBJ1-1; tentatively, D is TRBD1 (5 bases). This CDR3 comprises 14 residues. Between the trimmed V and J ends, which lost 3 bases and 6 bases, there was a span of 14 bases. Germline values: CDR1 SNHLY, CDR2 FYNNEI.

This clone appeared many times. The V and J genes are TRBV6-5 and TRBJ1-1, with D uncertain. The CDR3 covers 11 residues. Germline loops: CDR1 MNHEY, CDR2 SVGAGI. V lost 4 bases to trimming and J lost 9 bases, with 9 bases between them. CDR3 nucleotide sequence: TGTGCCAGCAGTTCCACATTTCAAGCTTTCTTT. As protein: CASSSTFQAFF.

In its sample, this clone was seen a few times. The chain couples TRBV27 to TRBJ2-3, with D unresolved. V was pared by 3 bases and J by 0 bases, with 4 bases between. Germline V gene sequence: CDR1 MNHEY, CDR2 SMNVEV (reference sequence). CDR3 size: 13 residues. The CDR3: CASSFMSTDTQYF. The CDR3 DNA reads as TGTGCCAGCAGTTTCATGAGCACAGATACGCAGTATTTT.

This sequence joins TRBV7-6 and TRBJ1-6; no clear D gene. CDR3 size: 15 residues. The V and J ends lost 1 base and 3 bases respectively, with 7 bases between them. Germline V CDR1 and CDR2: SGHVS, FNYEAQ. The CDR3 sequence is CASSLEGSYNSPLHF. DNA of the CDR3: TGTGCCAGCAGCTTAGAAGGGAGCTATAATTCACCCCTCCACTTT.

The chain is built from TRBV10-3 and TRBJ1-5, with 8 bases aligning to TRBD1. The CDR3 sequence is 14 residues long. CDR1 ENHRY and CDR2 SYGVKD come from the germline V gene. The V segment lost 6 bases and the J segment 7 bases; nucleotides outside the gene matches: 8. For the CDR3, the DNA is TGTGCCATCAGCAGATCAGGGGGCGGCCAGCCCCAGCATTTT. It encodes CAISRSGGGQPQHF.

Remarks on this clone: The same CDR3 is also encoded by other DNA sequences in this sample. This sequence joins TRBV19 and TRBJ2-3; D might be TRBD1 (6 bases). Trimming removed 5 bases at V and 0 bases at J, with 12 bases between. The CDR3 consists of 15 residues. CDR1 is LNHDA and CDR2 is SQIVND in the germline V gene (reference sequence). CDR3 DNA sequence: TGTGCCAGTAGTGCGTACAGGGTTAGCACAGATACGCAGTATTTT. This gives the protein CASSAYRVSTDTQYF.

CDR3 in amino acids: CASSVQGSGNTIYF. CDR3 nucleotides: TGTGCCAGCAGCGTCCAGGGATCCGGAAACACCATATATTTT. This chain connects TRBV5-6 to TRBJ1-3, with a tentative D call TRBD1 (5 bases). V gave up 4 bases and J gave up 4 bases, with 12 bases separating them. This CDR3 region has 14 residues. Germline lookup yields CDR1 SGHDT and CDR2 YYEEEE.

The chain is built from TRBV7-9 and TRBJ1-2, with TRBD1 matching 11 bases. Per the germline V gene, CDR1 is SEHNR and CDR2 is FQNEAQ (reference sequence). The CDR3 is made up of 16 amino acids. Losses at the gene ends were 1 base for V and 5 bases for J; bases not matched to a gene: 6. In DNA, the CDR3 is TGTGCCAGCAGCTTAGACGGGACAGGGGGTCTTTATGGCTACACCTTC. It translates to CASSLDGTGGLYGYTF.

Notes on this clone: A far larger clone is off by one base, so a read error is likely. The V gene is TRBV10-3, the J gene TRBJ2-1; 9 bases map to TRBD2. Germline V lookup: CDR1 ENHRY, CDR2 SYGVKD. This CDR3 is 16 amino acids long. The CDR3 sequence: CAVSSPGLAAYNEQFF. The CDR3 DNA follows: TGTGCCGTCAGTTCCCCGGGACTAGCAGCCTACAATGAGCAGTTCTTC.

V is TRBV19 and J is TRBJ1-1; 11 nucleotides agree with TRBD1. The V gene's germline CDR1 is LNHDA and CDR2 SQIVND (reference sequence). This CDR3 contains 16 residues. The V segment lost 4 bases and the J segment 8 bases; nucleotides outside the gene matches: 12. The DNA of the CDR3 is TGTGCCAGTAGTAGGGGACAGGGGGTGACTAAACCCGAAGCTTTCTTT. This encodes CASSRGQGVTKPEAFF.

This chain links TRBV6-5 with TRBJ2-3; 8 bases line up with TRBD2. This CDR3 has 16 amino acids. V dropped 2 bases and J dropped 8; count of bases not matched to a gene: 12. Germline CDR1 MNHEY, CDR2 SVGAGI. CDR3 region: CASSYRAGGASGTQYF. The DNA of the CDR3 is TGTGCCAGCAGTTACCGGGCCGGGGGGGCGTCAGGTACGCAGTATTTT.

This rearrangement joins TRBV2 to TRBJ2-7, with unresolved D. CDR3 length: 14 amino acids. The germline V and J ends were trimmed by 8 bases and 2 bases, with 16 bases remaining between them. Per germline, CDR1 SNHLY and CDR2 FYNNEI. The CDR3 sequence: CASAHDKVTYEQYF. In DNA, the CDR3 is TGTGCCAGCGCCCATGACAAAGTCACCTACGAGCAGTACTTC.

In its sample, this clone was seen a few times. The J gene is TRBJ1-1, the V gene TRBV10-1; tentative D call: TRBD1 (5 bases). CDR1 is WNHNN and CDR2 is SYGVQD in the germline V gene (reference sequence). This CDR3 is 13 amino acids long. The ends were cut back, 2 bases at V and 6 bases at J, with 10 bases in the middle. CDR3 nucleotides: TGCGCCAGCAGTGAGCTCCCGACAGCTGAAGCTTTCTTT. This translates into CASSELPTAEAFF.

The chain carries TRBV28 and TRBJ1-2; 9 nucleotides align to TRBD1. The length of the CDR3 is 15 residues. CDR1 and CDR2 (germline): MDHEN, SYDVKM. Trimming at V came to 2 bases and at J to 7 bases, leaving 8 bases not matched to a gene. The CDR3: CASSLQGQGRRGYTF. Here the CDR3 DNA reads TGTGCCAGCAGTTTACAGGGACAGGGACGGCGTGGCTACACCTTC.

In its sample, this clone was seen once. V usage is TRBV5-4 and J usage is TRBJ2-7; D is possibly TRBD2 (5 bases). The CDR3 spans 15 residues. CDR1 is SGHNT and CDR2 is YYREEE in the germline V gene (reference sequence). V lost 0 bases and J lost 7, with 17 bases in between. The CDR3 loop reads CASSLVAGVAREQYF. The CDR3 region has the DNA TGTGCCAGCAGCTTGGTTGCCGGGGTGGCGAGGGAGCAGTACTTC.

This clone was observed once. This chain uses TRBV6-1 with TRBJ2-1, with D unclear. Per the germline V gene, CDR1 is MNHNS and CDR2 is SASEGT. V gave up 8 bases and J gave up 0 bases, with 14 bases separating them. This CDR3 is 15 amino acids long. The CDR3: CASAEARSSYNEQFF. The CDR3 DNA is TGTGCCAGCGCTGAAGCCCGGAGCTCCTACAATGAGCAGTTCTTC.

This clone was detected only once. The chain links TRBV9 to TRBJ2-7; no clear D. Germline-derived CDR1 and CDR2 are SGDLS and YYNGEE. Trimming cost V 4 bases and J 1 base, with 3 bases left between them. The CDR3 has 11 amino acids. This CDR3 is CASSPSYEQYF. As DNA, the CDR3 is TGTGCCAGCAGCCCTTCCTACGAGCAGTACTTC.

This clone has just one count. Compared with germline, one end of the junction differs, possibly owing to a read error. The V gene is TRBV7-9, the J gene TRBJ2-1; 8 nucleotides line up with TRBD2. Germline loops: CDR1 SEHNR, CDR2 FQNEAQ (reference sequence). CDR3 length: 16 residues. In nucleotides, the CDR3 is TGTTCCAGCAGCCCACTCGGGACTAGCTCCTACAATGAGCAGTTCTTC. This gives the protein CSSSPLGTSSYNEQFF.